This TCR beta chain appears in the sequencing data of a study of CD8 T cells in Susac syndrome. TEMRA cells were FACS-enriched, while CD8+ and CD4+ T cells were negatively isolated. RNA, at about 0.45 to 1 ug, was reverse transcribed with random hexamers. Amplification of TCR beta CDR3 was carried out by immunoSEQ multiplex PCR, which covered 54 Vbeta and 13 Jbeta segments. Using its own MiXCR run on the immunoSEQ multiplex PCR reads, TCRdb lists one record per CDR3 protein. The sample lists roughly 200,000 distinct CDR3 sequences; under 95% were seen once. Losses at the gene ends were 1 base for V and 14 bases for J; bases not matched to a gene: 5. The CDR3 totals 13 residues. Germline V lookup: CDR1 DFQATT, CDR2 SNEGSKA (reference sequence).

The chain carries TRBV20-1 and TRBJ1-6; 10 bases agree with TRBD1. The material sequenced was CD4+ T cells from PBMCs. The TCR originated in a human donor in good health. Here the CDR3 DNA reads TGCAGTGCTAGAGCGGGACAGGGGTGGGCCCTCCACTTT. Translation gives CSARAGQGWALHF.